The present entry profiles one T cell receptor (beta chain) with its context. What it binds is not known. The sample is drawn from a study of metastatic and nonmetastatic thyroid tumors. Study overall: The authors compared repertoires across blood and tumor or nodule tissue from malignant and benign thyroid patients.

The study, taken as a whole, reports: Compared with benign nodules, malignant thyroid tumors were reported to have significantly higher TCR beta diversity in both blood and tumor.

Authors' data handling: The authors used CDR3 differences across clinicopathological groups to build a distant-metastasis classifier for papillary thyroid cancer. With MiXCR, TCRdb called clones anew from the PCR reads. The V and J calls come from TCRdb's annotation, not from the publication. The profile shows over 15,000 clones, approximately 23% of them singletons. No patient had received any treatment before thyroid surgery. This CDR3 contains 13 residues. V shed 6 bases, J shed 3 bases, and the junction held 3 bases outside the gene matches. Germline CDR1 reads LNHNV; CDR2 reads YYDKDF (reference sequence).

This chain links TRBV15 with TRBJ2-7, with 9 nucleotides matching TRBD1. Sequencing was carried out using tumor tissue. The TCR was taken from a female donor with papillary thyroid cancer or a benign thyroid nodule (not recorded which). Some clones in this sample may be carry-over from other donors' samples. The CDR3 DNA reads as TGTGCCACCAGGGAGGGACAGGGCTACGAGCAGTACTTC. This codes for CATREGQGYEQYF.